Included here is one T cell receptor beta chain sequence, with context. The data stem from a study of control samples from healthy donors and cancer patients. Germline lookup yields CDR1 SGHVS and CDR2 FNYEAQ. This CDR3 contains 16 residues. Trimming at V came to 0 bases and at J to 4 bases, leaving 8 bases not matched to a gene. Assay used: immunoSEQ multiplex PCR; TCRdb lists only in-frame clones, some missing. This sample carries about 140,000 clones, around 90% of them seen once, and the ten largest clones take roughly 5%. The sequence was obtained from a man in his thirties or forties in good health. The sequenced material came from blood. The gene calls are TRBV7-6 and TRBJ2-7; 8 bases align to TRBD1. The CDR3 nucleotides read TGTGCCAGCAGCTTAGCAGCGGCAGGGGGCGCGTACGAGCAGTACTTC. Protein: CASSLAAAGGAYEQYF.